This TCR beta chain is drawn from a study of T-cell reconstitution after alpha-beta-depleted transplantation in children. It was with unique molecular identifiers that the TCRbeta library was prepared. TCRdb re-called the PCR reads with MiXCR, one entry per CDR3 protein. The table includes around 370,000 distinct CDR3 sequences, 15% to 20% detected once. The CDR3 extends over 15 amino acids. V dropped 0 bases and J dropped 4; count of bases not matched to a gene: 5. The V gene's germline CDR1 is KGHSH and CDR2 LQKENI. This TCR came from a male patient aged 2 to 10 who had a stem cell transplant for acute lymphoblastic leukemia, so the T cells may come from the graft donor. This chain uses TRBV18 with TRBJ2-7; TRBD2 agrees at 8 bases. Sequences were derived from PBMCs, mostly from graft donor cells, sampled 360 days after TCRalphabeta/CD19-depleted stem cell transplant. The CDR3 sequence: CASSPPSGSAYEQYF. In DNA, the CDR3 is TGTGCCAGCTCACCACCGAGCGGGAGTGCATACGAGCAGTACTTC. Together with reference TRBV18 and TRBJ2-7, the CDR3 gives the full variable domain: NAGVMQNPRHLVRRRGQEARLRCSPMKGHSHVYWYRQLPEEGLKFMVYLQKENIIDESGMPKERFSAEFPKEGPSILRIQQVVRGDSAAYFCASSPPSGSAYEQYFGPGTRLTVT.